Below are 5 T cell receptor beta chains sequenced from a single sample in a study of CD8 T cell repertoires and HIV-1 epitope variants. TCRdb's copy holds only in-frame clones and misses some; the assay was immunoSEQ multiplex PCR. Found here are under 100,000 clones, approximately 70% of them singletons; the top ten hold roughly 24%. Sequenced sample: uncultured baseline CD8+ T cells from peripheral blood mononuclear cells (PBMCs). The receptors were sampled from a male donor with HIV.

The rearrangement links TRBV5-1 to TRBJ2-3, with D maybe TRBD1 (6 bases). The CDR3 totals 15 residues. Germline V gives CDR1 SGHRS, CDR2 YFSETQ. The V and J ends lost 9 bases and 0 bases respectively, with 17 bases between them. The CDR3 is CATRGGVHSTDTQYF. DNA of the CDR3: TGCGCCACCAGAGGGGGTGTTCATAGCACAGATACGCAGTATTTT.

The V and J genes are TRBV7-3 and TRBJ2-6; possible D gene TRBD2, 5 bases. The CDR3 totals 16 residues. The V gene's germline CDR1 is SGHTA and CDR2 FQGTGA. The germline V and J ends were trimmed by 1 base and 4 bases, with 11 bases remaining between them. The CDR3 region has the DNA TGTGCCAGCAGCTTAAACGGCGGGCAGGGGGCCAACGTCCTGACTTTC. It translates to CASSLNGGQGANVLTF.

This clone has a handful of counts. CDR3 nucleotides: TGTGCCAGCAGCGTAGGCGGGACTAGCACCTTCGATGAGCAGTTCTTC. The encoded protein is CASSVGGTSTFDEQFF. The rearrangement uses TRBV9 and TRBJ2-1; the match to TRBD2 covers 9 bases. The CDR3 sequence is 16 residues long. Trimming at V came to 0 bases and at J to 8 bases, leaving 9 bases not matched to a gene. Germline CDR1 is SGDLS and CDR2 is YYNGEE.

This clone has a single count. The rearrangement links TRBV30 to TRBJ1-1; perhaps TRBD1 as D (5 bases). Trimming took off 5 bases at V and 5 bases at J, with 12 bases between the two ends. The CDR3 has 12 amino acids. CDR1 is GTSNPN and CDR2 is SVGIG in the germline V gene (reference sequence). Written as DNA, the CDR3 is TGTGCCTGGGCCGGGGGTCGGACTGAAGCTTTCTTT. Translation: CAWAGGRTEAFF.

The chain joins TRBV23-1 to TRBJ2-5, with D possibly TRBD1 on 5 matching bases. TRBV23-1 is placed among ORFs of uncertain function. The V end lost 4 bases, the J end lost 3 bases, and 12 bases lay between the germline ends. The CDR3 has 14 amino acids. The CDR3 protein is CASSRQGWEETQYF. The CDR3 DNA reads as TGCGCCAGCAGTCGCCAGGGATGGGAAGAGACCCAGTACTTC.